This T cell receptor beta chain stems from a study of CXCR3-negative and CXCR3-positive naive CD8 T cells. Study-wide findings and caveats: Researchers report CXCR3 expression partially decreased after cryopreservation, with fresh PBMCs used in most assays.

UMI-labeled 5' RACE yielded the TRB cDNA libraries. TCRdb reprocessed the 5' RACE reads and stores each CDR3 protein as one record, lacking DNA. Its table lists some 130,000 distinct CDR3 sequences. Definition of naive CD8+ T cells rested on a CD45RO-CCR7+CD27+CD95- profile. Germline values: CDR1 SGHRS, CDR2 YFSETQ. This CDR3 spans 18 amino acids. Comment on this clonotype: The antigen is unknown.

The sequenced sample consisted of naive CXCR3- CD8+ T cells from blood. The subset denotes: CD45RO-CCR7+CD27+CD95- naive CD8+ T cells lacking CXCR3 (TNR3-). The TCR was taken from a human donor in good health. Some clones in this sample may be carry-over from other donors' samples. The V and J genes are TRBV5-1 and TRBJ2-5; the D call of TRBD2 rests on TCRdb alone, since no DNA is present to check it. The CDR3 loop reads CASSLRLAGAYSQETQYF.